These 29 T cell receptor beta chains were all obtained from the same sample, sequenced in a study of T-cell reconstitution after alpha-beta-depleted transplantation in children (dated by TCRdb to about 2016). Libraries were prepared through PCR. Sequencing used an Illumina HiSeq 2500. To normalize quantification of the TCRbeta repertoire, the TCR libraries were built with molecular barcoding that relied on unique molecular identifiers. Through fastp at Q25 and MiXCR, TCRdb rebuilt clones from the public reads, retaining in-frame beta chains. Entries that share a CDR3 protein sequence are merged under the most common genes and DNA. The sample yields about 830,000 distinct CDR3 sequences; roughly 16% were counted once. The leading ten clones occupy under 6% of the sample. What the treatment or condition label conveys for this sample: allogeneic hematopoietic cell transplantation with graft depleted of TCRalphabeta T cells and CD19 B cells.

The sample in question was PBMCs, mostly from graft donor cells, obtained 360 days after TCRalphabeta/CD19-depleted stem cell transplant. The receptor set was obtained from a male patient between 10 and 17 years old who had a stem cell transplant for acute lymphoblastic leukemia, so the T cells may come from the graft donor.

This clonotype was seen repeatedly, ten times or more. This chain uses TRBV12-3 or TRBV12-4 with TRBJ1-1; D gene uncertain. There are 14 residues in the CDR3. V was pared by 1 base and J by 3 bases, with 9 bases between. CDR3 loop: CASSLDRPYTEAFF. The DNA for the CDR3 is TGTGCCAGCAGTTTAGACAGACCTTACACTGAAGCTTTCTTT.

The chain couples TRBV7-2 to TRBJ1-2; TRBD1 matches at 7 bases. The CDR3 has 11 amino acids. Trimming removed 3 bases from V and 13 bases from J; junction bases left unmatched: 5. Per germline, CDR1 SGHTA and CDR2 FQGNSA. CDR3 DNA: TGTGCCAGCAGCTTCGGGACAGCAGGCACCTTC. Translated: CASSFGTAGTF.

This clonotype was observed a few times. The chain is built from TRBV2 and TRBJ2-2; no firm D call. CDR1 SNHLY and CDR2 FYNNEI come from the germline V gene. The CDR3 consists of 17 residues. The V and J ends lost 0 bases and 1 base respectively, with 12 bases between them. As DNA, the CDR3 is TGTGCCAGCAGTGAAGCGCTAGGGCAATTGAACACCGGGGAGCTGTTTTTT. It specifies CASSEALGQLNTGELFF.

In its sample, this clonotype was seen a few times. The CDR3 sequence is CASSFMASETQYF. The CDR3 coding sequence is TGTGCCAGCAGTTTCATGGCCTCAGAGACCCAGTACTTC. The chain carries TRBV27 and TRBJ2-5; D remains ambiguous. The germline CDR1 and CDR2 sequences are MNHEY and SMNVEV (reference sequence). V lost 3 bases and J 4 bases, leaving 9 bases between the germline ends. This CDR3 contains 13 residues.

This clonotype has a handful of counts. The V gene is TRBV12-3 or TRBV12-4, the J gene TRBJ2-7; D unresolved. V was trimmed by 5 bases and J by 5 bases, leaving 13 bases between them. The CDR3 contains 13 residues. The CDR3 is CASSLRKVHEQYF. CDR3 DNA sequence: TGTGCCAGCAGTCTACGGAAGGTCCACGAGCAGTACTTC.

This chain uses TRBV25-1 with TRBJ2-5; D is unresolved. V lost 5 bases and J lost 5, with 15 bases in between. The CDR3 has 14 residues. Per the germline V gene, CDR1 is MGHDK and CDR2 is SYGVNS. The CDR3 region has the DNA TGTGCCAGCAGTAAGGGAATAACAAGGGAGACCCAGTACTTC. Protein: CASSKGITRETQYF.

There are a few counts of this clonotype. The CDR3 DNA is TGTGCCAGCAGCTTAAACTGGGGGAGTCCGGCGTCCACAGATACGCAGTATTTT. Protein: CASSLNWGSPASTDTQYF. This chain connects TRBV7-3 to TRBJ2-3; possibly TRBD1 or TRBD2 for D (5 bases each). Germline assignment: CDR1 SGHTA and CDR2 FQGTGA. The CDR3 is 18 residues long. Trimming removed 1 base at V and 2 bases at J, with 19 bases between.

This clonotype was seen more than once but under ten times. The J gene is TRBJ2-1, the V gene TRBV5-1, with D tentatively TRBD2 (6 bases). The V end was cut by 4 bases, the J end by 0 bases, with 11 bases between. The CDR3 runs 15 residues. CDR1 is SGHRS, CDR2 YFSETQ, per germline. The CDR3 loop reads CASSPLRGSYNEQFF. Written as DNA, the CDR3 is TGCGCCAGCAGCCCTTTGCGGGGCTCCTACAATGAGCAGTTCTTC.

V gene TRBV29-1 combines with J gene TRBJ2-1; TRBD2 agrees at 7 bases. In germline, CDR1 is SQVTM, CDR2 ANQGSEA. J lost 9 bases, V lost 7 bases, and 9 bases had no gene match. The CDR3 runs 12 residues. CDR3 nucleotide sequence: TGCAGCGCTACGGTCGGGGAGGGTGAGCAGTTCTTC. Protein: CSATVGEGEQFF.

Written as DNA, the CDR3 is TGCAGCGACCGGGACAGGGGGCTAGAGACCCAGTACTTC. The encoded protein is CSDRDRGLETQYF. The rearrangement links TRBV29-1 to TRBJ2-5; 12 bases agree with TRBD1. The CDR3 covers 13 residues. The V gene end was trimmed by 7 bases and the J gene end by 4 bases; junction bases not matched to a gene: 4. CDR1 is SQVTM and CDR2 is ANQGSEA in the germline V gene.

This clonotype was counted many times. The J gene is TRBJ1-1, the V gene TRBV15; 7 bases line up with TRBD1. Germline V gene sequence: CDR1 LNHNV, CDR2 YYDKDF (reference sequence). J lost 0 bases, V lost 5 bases, and 9 bases had no gene match. The CDR3 spans 16 residues. The CDR3 DNA reads as TGTGCCACCAGCGTAGAGGGGGCCCTGATGAACACTGAAGCTTTCTTT. This gives the protein CATSVEGALMNTEAFF.

V is TRBV9 and J is TRBJ2-5; D may correspond to TRBD1 or TRBD2 (5 bases each). V lost 4 bases and J lost 5, with 9 bases in between. The CDR3 is made up of 12 amino acids. From germline, CDR1 is SGDLS and CDR2 YYNGEE. The CDR3 reads CASSWDGETQYF. CDR3 DNA sequence: TGTGCCAGCAGCTGGGACGGGGAGACCCAGTACTTC.

This clonotype was counted many times. The chain uses TRBV5-1 and TRBJ2-3; D gene ambiguous. V was cut by 6 bases and J by 2 bases, with 16 bases left in between. Germline V gene lookup returns CDR1 SGHRS and CDR2 YFSETQ. This CDR3 region has 15 residues. The chain's CDR3 is CASTFRWNPTDTQYF. CDR3 in DNA: TGCGCCAGCACTTTTAGGTGGAACCCCACAGATACGCAGTATTTT.

This clonotype has only a few counts. The V and J genes are TRBV5-6 and TRBJ1-1; D is undetermined. The CDR3 is 12 residues long. Germline lookup yields CDR1 SGHDT and CDR2 YYEEEE. V lost 0 bases to trimming and J lost 10 bases, with 10 bases between them. The CDR3 DNA reads TGTGCCAGCAGCTTGGAAAGACGCACAGCTTTCTTT. Amino acids: CASSLERRTAFF.

This chain links TRBV5-5 with TRBJ2-5; D uncertain. Germline V lookup: CDR1 SGHKS, CDR2 YYEKEE (reference sequence). The germline V and J ends were trimmed by 6 bases and 5 bases, with 17 bases remaining between them. The CDR3 loop spans 14 amino acids. CDR3 in amino acids: CASTPAYTPETQYF. CDR3 nucleotides: TGTGCCAGCACACCGGCATACACCCCGGAGACCCAGTACTTC.

This clonotype turned up a few times. The V call is TRBV7-3, the J call TRBJ1-3, with D unresolved. Germline loops: CDR1 SGHTA, CDR2 FQGTGA. This CDR3 comprises 10 residues. Written as DNA, the CDR3 is TGTTTTTTATCTGGAAACACCATATATTTT. It encodes CFLSGNTIYF.

This clonotype was recorded many times. The chain recombines TRBV20-1 with TRBJ2-3; D unresolved. This CDR3 contains 15 residues. Trimming took 1 base from V and 2 from J, leaving 13 bases between them. In germline, CDR1 is DFQATT, CDR2 SNEGSKA (reference sequence). The CDR3 DNA reads TGCAGTGCTAGAGCGCTAGACCCACACACAGATACGCAGTATTTT. Encoded protein: CSARALDPHTDTQYF.

This clonotype was seen a handful of times. The chain uses TRBV6-1 and TRBJ2-1, with 8 bases that match TRBD1. J gave up 7 bases and V 6 bases, and 14 bases lay outside the gene matches. The CDR3 sequence is 16 residues long. The V gene's germline CDR1 is MNHNS and CDR2 SASEGT. The CDR3 nucleotides are TGTGCCAGCAGCCCCCTTCGACAGGGGCCTGGGAATGAGCAGTTCTTC. Protein: CASSPLRQGPGNEQFF.

The V and J genes are TRBV7-3 and TRBJ1-1; D is undetermined. The CDR3 loop spans 13 amino acids. CDR1 is SGHTA, CDR2 FQGTGA, per germline. Trimming stripped 4 bases from V and 2 bases from J, with 8 bases between. CDR3 region: CASSSTRNTEAFF. The CDR3 bases are TGTGCCAGCAGCTCTACAAGAAACACTGAAGCTTTCTTT.

V and J are TRBV7-2 and TRBJ2-7, with D hard to call. V was pared by 3 bases and J by 0 bases, with 9 bases between. Germline CDR1 reads SGHTA; CDR2 reads FQGNSA. The CDR3 has 14 amino acids. The CDR3 reads CASSFRLNSYEQYF. The CDR3 DNA sequence: TGTGCCAGCAGCTTTAGACTGAACTCCTACGAGCAGTACTTC.

The sample holds a few counts of this clonotype. The chain recombines TRBV6-5 with TRBJ1-2, with D unclear. The length of the CDR3 is 14 residues. Germline loops: CDR1 MNHEY, CDR2 SVGAGI. Trimming pared 2 bases from V and 1 base from J, leaving 8 bases between. CDR3 residues: CASSYRDYNYGYTF. For the CDR3, the DNA is TGTGCCAGCAGTTACCGCGACTATAACTATGGCTACACCTTC.

This clonotype was recorded at least ten times. The chain couples TRBV24-1 to TRBJ2-1; 7 positions match TRBD1. Per the germline V gene, CDR1 is KGHDR and CDR2 is SFDVKD. The CDR3 contains 16 residues. The V gene end was trimmed by 3 bases and the J gene end by 6 bases; junction bases not matched to a gene: 10. CDR3 region: CATSDHTGVGVNEQFF. The CDR3 DNA reads as TGTGCCACCAGTGATCACACAGGGGTAGGGGTCAATGAGCAGTTCTTC.

This clonotype was counted only a few times. V usage is TRBV20-1 and J usage is TRBJ2-7, with D perhaps matching TRBD2 (5 bases). V was trimmed by 0 bases and J by 2 bases, leaving 14 bases between them. The CDR3 totals 15 residues. Germline CDR1 is DFQATT and CDR2 is SNEGSKA (reference sequence). The CDR3 protein is CSARDGGHVAYEQYF. In DNA, the CDR3 is TGCAGTGCTAGAGATGGAGGTCATGTCGCCTACGAGCAGTACTTC.

The chain joins TRBV9 to TRBJ2-1; 9 bases map to TRBD2. The CDR3 is 16 residues long. CDR1 is SGDLS and CDR2 is YYNGEE in the germline V gene. J gave up 8 bases and V 0 bases, and 9 bases lay outside the gene matches. The CDR3 DNA reads as TGTGCCAGCAGCGTAGACGGGACTAGCCTTTTGCATGAGCAGTTCTTC. Residues: CASSVDGTSLLHEQFF. The full variable domain, its missing parts supplied by reference TRBV9 and TRBJ2-1, is DSGVTQTPKHLITATGQRVTLRCSPRSGDLSVYWYQQSLDQGLQFLIQYYNGEERAKGNILERFSAQQFPDLHSELNLSSLELGDSALYFCASSVDGTSLLHEQFFGPGTRLTVL.

This chain connects TRBV27 to TRBJ2-5; 10 bases map to TRBD2. CDR3 length: 14 amino acids. Germline trimming cut 6 bases from V and 5 bases from J; bases unmatched to any gene: 6. The germline V gene has CDR1 MNHEY and CDR2 SMNVEV (reference sequence). The DNA of the CDR3 is TGTGCCAGCAGGCAGCGGGAGGGCTTTGAGACCCAGTACTTC. Translating it yields CASRQREGFETQYF.

The rearrangement links TRBV14 to TRBJ2-1; D is unclear. This CDR3 has 13 residues. The germline CDR1 and CDR2 sequences are SGHDN and FVKESK. The ends were cut back, 1 base at V and 4 bases at J, with 5 bases in the middle. CDR3 residues: CASSQVWYNEQFF. The DNA of the CDR3 is TGTGCCAGCAGCCAAGTATGGTACAATGAGCAGTTCTTC.

This clonotype was found a few times. The chain recombines TRBV12-3 or TRBV12-4 with TRBJ1-6; maybe TRBD1 (6 bases). The CDR3 runs 17 residues. Trimming removed 6 bases at V and 7 bases at J, with 22 bases between. Written as DNA, the CDR3 is TGTGCCAGCAGCTTCGGCGGTGTAGGGACAAGAAATTCACCCCTCCACTTT. Translation gives CASSFGGVGTRNSPLHF.

This clonotype has a count of ten or more. V usage is TRBV4-1 and J usage is TRBJ2-6; tentatively, D is TRBD1 or TRBD2 (5 bases each). The V end lost 3 bases, the J end lost 0 bases, and 12 bases lay between the germline ends. Germline loops: CDR1 MGHRA, CDR2 YSYEKL. This CDR3 has 17 residues. The CDR3 spells CASSQGRMVSGANVLTF. CDR3 coding DNA: TGCGCCAGCAGCCAGGGACGGATGGTCTCTGGGGCCAACGTCCTGACTTTC.

This CDR3 reads CASMDSDTDTQYF. The CDR3 DNA follows: TGCGCCAGCATGGACTCTGACACAGATACGCAGTATTTT. The chain couples TRBV10-1 to TRBJ2-3, with a weak D call TRBD2 (5 bases). Trimming cost V 7 bases and J 2 bases, with 10 bases left between them. This CDR3 has 13 amino acids. Per the germline V gene, CDR1 is WNHNN and CDR2 is SYGVQD (reference sequence).